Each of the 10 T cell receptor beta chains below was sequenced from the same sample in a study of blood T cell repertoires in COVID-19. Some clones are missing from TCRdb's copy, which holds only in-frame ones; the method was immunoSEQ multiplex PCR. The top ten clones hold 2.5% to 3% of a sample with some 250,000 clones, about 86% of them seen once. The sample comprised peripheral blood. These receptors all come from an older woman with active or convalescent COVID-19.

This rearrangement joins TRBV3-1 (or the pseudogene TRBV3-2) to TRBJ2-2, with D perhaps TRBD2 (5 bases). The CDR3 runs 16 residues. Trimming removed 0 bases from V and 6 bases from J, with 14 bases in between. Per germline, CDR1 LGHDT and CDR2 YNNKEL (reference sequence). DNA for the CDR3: TGTGCCAGCAGCCAAGAAGAGGGAGTGGGCGCCGGGGAGCTGTTTTTT. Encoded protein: CASSQEEGVGAGELFF.

The chain's CDR3 is CASSLASGGMGYYGYTF. The CDR3 DNA reads as TGCGCCAGCAGCCTGGCCTCGGGCGGGATGGGATACTATGGCTACACCTTC. This rearrangement joins TRBV4-3 to TRBJ1-2, with D uncertain. The CDR3 is 17 residues long. From germline, CDR1 is LGHNA and CDR2 YSLEER. V was pared by 4 bases and J by 3 bases, with 21 bases between.

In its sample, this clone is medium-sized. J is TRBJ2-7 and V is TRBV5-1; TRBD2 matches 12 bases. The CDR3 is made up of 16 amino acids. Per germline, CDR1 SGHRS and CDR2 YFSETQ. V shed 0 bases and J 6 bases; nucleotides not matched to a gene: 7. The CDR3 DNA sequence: TGCGCCAGCAGCTTGGGGGGACTAGCGGGCGAAATCGAGCAGTACTTC. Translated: CASSLGGLAGEIEQYF.

CDR3 DNA sequence: TGCGCCAGCAGCCAAGGGCGAGGCTATGGCTACACCTTC. Translating it yields CASSQGRGYGYTF. The gene calls are TRBV4-1 and TRBJ1-2; D not certain. V was shortened by 1 base and J by 4 bases, with 7 bases between the two germline ends. Germline lookup yields CDR1 MGHRA and CDR2 YSYEKL. This CDR3 has 13 amino acids.

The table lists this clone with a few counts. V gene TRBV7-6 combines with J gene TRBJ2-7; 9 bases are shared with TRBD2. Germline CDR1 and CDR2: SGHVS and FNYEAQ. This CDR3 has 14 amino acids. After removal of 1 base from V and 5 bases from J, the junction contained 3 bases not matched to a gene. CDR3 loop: CASSLVRGGNEQYF. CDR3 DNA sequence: TGTGCCAGCAGCTTAGTGCGGGGGGGAAACGAGCAGTACTTC.

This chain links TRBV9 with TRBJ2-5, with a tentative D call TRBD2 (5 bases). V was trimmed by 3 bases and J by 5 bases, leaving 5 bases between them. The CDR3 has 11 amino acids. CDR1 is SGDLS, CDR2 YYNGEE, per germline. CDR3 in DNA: TGTGCCAGCAGCGGAGGGGAGACCCAGTACTTC. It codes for CASSGGETQYF.

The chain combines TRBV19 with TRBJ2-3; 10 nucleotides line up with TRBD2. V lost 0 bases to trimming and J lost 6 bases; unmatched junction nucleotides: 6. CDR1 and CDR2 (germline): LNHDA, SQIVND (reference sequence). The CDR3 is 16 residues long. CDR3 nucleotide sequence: TGTGCCAGTAGTATAGACAGCGGGGGGGCCCTCGATACGCAGTATTTT. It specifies CASSIDSGGALDTQYF.

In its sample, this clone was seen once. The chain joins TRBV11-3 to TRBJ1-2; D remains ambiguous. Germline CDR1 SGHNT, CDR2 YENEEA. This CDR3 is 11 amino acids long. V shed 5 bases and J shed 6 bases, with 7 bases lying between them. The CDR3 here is CASSPTDGYTF. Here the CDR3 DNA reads TGTGCCAGCAGCCCCACGGATGGCTACACCTTC.

CDR3 region: CASGLEPRRQVNTEAFF. CDR3 sequence (DNA): TGTGCTAGTGGTTTGGAACCTCGCCGACAGGTGAACACTGAAGCTTTCTTT. The rearrangement joins TRBV12-5 to TRBJ1-1; D perhaps matches TRBD1 (6 bases). The CDR3 contains 17 residues. Between the trimmed V and J ends, which lost 1 base and 0 bases, there was a span of 15 bases. Germline V lookup: CDR1 LGHNT, CDR2 FRNRAP.

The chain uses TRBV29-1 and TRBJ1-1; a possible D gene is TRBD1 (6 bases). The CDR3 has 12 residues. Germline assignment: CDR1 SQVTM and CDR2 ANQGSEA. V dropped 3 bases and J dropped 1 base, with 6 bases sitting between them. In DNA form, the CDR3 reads TGCAGCGTTGACAGGGGGAACACTGAAGCTTTCTTT. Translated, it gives CSVDRGNTEAFF.